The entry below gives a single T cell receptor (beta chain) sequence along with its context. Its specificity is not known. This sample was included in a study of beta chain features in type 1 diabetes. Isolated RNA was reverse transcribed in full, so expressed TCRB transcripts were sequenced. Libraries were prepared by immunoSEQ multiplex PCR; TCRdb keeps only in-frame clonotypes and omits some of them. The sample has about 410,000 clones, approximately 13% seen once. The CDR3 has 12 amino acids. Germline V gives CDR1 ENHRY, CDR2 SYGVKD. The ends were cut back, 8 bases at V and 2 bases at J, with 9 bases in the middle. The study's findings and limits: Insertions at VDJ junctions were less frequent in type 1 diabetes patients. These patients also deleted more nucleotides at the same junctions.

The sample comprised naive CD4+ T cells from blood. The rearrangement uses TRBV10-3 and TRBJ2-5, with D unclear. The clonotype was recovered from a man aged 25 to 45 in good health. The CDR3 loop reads CAIATQQETQYF. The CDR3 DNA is TGTGCCATCGCGACACAACAAGAGACCCAGTACTTC.